This TCR beta chain stems from a study of blood T cell repertoires in COVID-19. Study details: Sources were T cells, B-cell-depleted T cells, or PBMCs; the material itself was cDNA or gDNA.

Assay: immunoSEQ multiplex PCR; the TCRdb copy retains only in-frame clones and omits some. This table has around 150,000 clones, just under 90% appearing once. The V end was cut by 0 bases, the J end by 0 bases, with 9 bases between. The CDR3 is 15 residues long. Germline-derived CDR1 and CDR2 are SGHRS and YFSETQ. The chain has TRBV5-1 and TRBJ1-1; D not resolved. The source material was peripheral blood. The sequence was collected from a woman in her 70s with COVID-19, enrolled during active disease. As DNA, the CDR3 is TGCGCCAGCAGCTTGGCCGGCGGTTTGAACACTGAAGCTTTCTTT. Amino acid sequence: CASSLAGGLNTEAFF.